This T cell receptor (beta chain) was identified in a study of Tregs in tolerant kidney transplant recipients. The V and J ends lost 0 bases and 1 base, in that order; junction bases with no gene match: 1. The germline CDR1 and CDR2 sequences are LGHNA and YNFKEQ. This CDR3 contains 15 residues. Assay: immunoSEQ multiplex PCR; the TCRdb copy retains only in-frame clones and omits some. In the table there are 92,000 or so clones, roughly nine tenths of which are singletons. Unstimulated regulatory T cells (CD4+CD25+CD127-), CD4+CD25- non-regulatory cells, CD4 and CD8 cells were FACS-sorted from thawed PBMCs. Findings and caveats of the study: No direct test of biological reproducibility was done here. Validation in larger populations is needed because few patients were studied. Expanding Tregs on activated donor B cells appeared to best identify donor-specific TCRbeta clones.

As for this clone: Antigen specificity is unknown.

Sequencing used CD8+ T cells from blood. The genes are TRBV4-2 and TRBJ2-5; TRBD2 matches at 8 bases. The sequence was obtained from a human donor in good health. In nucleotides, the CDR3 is TGTGCCAGCAGCCAAGATCGGGGGGGCCAAGAGACCCAGTACTTC. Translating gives CASSQDRGGQETQYF.